This TCR beta chain was retrieved from a study of blood T cells in healthy people across ages. The V and J ends lost 6 bases and 12 bases respectively, with 23 bases between them. The CDR3 sequence is 14 residues long. A second PCR of about 7 to 11 cycles used a sample-barcoded 5' primer and a J-beta primer mix. TCRdb independently ran MiXCR on the 5' RACE reads; one entry per CDR3 protein. The sample has some 710,000 distinct CDR3 sequences, 22% seen once. The J gene is TRBJ1-2, the V gene TRBV12-3 or TRBV12-4; a weak D match, TRBD1 (5 bases). Input material: blood. The clonotype comes from an older man in good health. The CDR3 protein is CASSPRQGLRGHTF. The CDR3, as DNA: TGTGCCAGCAGCCCTCGACAAGGCCTGAGGGGCCACACCTTC.